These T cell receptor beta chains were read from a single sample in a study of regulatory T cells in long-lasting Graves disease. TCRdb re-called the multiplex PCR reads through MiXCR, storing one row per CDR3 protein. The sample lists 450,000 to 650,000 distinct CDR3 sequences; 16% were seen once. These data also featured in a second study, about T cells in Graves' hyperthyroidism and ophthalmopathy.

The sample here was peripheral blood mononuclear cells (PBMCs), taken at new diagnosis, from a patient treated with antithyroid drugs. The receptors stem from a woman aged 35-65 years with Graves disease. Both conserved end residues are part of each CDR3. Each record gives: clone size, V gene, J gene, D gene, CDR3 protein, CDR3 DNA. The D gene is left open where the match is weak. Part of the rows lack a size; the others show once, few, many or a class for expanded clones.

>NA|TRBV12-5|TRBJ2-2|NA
CASGLVLNGGELFF
TGTGCTAGTGGTTTGGTCCTAAATGGCGGGGAGCTGTTTTTT
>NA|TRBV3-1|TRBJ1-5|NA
CASSQTRQGPQHF
TGTGCCAGCAGCCAAACCAGGCAGGGGCCCCAGCATTTT
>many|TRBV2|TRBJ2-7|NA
CASSRDSYEQYF
TGTGCCAGCAGCCGCGACAGTTACGAGCAGTACTTC
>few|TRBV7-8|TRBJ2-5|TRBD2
CASSPGGVETQYF
TGTGCCAGCAGCCCCGGGGGGGTAGAGACCCAGTACTTC
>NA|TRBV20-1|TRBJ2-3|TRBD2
CSARDSKRGVVDTQYF
TGCAGTGCTAGAGATTCTAAGCGGGGGGTAGTAGATACGCAGTATTTT
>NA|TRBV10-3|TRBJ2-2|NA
CAIKGGLTGELFF
TGTGCCATCAAGGGGGGTTTGACCGGGGAGCTGTTTTTT
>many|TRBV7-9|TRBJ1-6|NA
CASSRDRQVYNSPLHF
TGTGCCAGCAGCCGGGATCGACAGGTCTATAATTCACCCCTCCACTTT
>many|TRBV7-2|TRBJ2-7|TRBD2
CASSLGVSGGYEQYF
TGTGCCAGCAGCTTAGGGGTTAGCGGGGGGTACGAGCAGTACTTC
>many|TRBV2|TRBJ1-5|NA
CASSEVQARSPQHF
TGTGCCAGCAGTGAAGTGCAGGCCCGATCGCCCCAGCATTTT
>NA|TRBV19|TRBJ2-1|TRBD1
CASSMDRVGEQFF
TGTGCCAGTAGTATGGACAGGGTCGGTGAGCAGTTCTTC
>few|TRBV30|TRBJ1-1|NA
CAWSVRQVGSEAFF
TGTGCCTGGAGTGTACGGCAAGTGGGCTCTGAAGCTTTCTTT
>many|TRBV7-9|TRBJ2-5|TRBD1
CASSLRDREETQYF
TGTGCCAGCAGCTTAAGAGACAGGGAGGAGACCCAGTACTTC
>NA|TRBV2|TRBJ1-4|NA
CASIWAEDNEKLFF
TGTGCCAGCATTTGGGCAGAAGATAATGAAAAACTGTTTTTT
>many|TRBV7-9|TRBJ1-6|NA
CASSSSQGSSSPLHF
TGTGCCAGCAGCTCATCACAGGGATCTTCGTCACCCCTCCACTTT
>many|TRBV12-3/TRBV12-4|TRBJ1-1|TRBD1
CASSAWDRQNTEAFF
TGTGCCAGCAGCGCTTGGGACAGGCAGAACACTGAAGCTTTCTTT
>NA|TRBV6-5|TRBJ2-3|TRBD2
CASSYRPSGGTDTQYF
TGTGCCAGCAGTTACCGTCCTAGCGGGGGTACAGATACGCAGTATTTT
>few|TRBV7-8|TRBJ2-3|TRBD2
CASSLSLFGSREKKDTQYF
TGTGCCAGCAGCTTATCCCTTTTCGGGTCGCGGGAGAAAAAGGATACGCAGTATTTT
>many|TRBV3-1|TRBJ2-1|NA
CASSHGGNEQFF
TGTGCCAGCAGCCACGGGGGCAATGAGCAGTTCTTC